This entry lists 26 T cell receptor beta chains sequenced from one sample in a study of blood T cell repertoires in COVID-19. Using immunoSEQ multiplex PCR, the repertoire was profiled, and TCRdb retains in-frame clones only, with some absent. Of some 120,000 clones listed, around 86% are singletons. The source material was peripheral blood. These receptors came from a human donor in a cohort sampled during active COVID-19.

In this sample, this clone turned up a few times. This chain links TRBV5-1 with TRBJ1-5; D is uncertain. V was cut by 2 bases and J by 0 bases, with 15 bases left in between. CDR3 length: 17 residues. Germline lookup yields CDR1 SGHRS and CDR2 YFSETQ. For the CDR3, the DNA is TGCGCCAGCAGCTTTGGTCCGGCGGGAAGTAGCAATCAGCCCCAGCATTTT. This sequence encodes CASSFGPAGSSNQPQHF.

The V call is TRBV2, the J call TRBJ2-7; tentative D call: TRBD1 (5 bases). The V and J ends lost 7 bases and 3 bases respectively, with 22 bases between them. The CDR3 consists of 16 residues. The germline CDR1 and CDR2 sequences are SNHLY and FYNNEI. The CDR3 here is CASTGSLQGPVYEQYF. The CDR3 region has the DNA TGTGCCAGCACTGGTTCCCTTCAGGGTCCGGTCTACGAGCAGTACTTC.

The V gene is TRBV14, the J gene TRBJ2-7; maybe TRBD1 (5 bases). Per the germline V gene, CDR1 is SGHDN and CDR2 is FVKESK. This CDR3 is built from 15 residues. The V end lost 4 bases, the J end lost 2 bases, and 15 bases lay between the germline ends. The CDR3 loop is CASSPDMGRPYEQYF. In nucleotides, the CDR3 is TGTGCCAGCAGCCCGGACATGGGAAGGCCCTACGAGCAGTACTTC.

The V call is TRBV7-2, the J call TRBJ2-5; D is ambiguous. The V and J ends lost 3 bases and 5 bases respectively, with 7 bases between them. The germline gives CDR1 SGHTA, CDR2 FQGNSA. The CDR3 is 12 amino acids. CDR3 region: CASSLAVETQYF. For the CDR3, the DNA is TGTGCCAGCAGCTTGGCCGTCGAGACCCAGTACTTC. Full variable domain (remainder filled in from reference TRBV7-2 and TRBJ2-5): GAGVSQSPSNKVTEKGKDVELRCDPISGHTALYWYRQSLGQGLEFLIYFQGNSAPDKSGLPSDRFSAERTGGSVSTLTIQRTQQEDSAVYLCASSLAVETQYFGPGTRLLVL.

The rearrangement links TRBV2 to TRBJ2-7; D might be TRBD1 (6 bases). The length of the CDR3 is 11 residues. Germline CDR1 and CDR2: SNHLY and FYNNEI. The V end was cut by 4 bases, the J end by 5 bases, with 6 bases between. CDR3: CASSGTDEQYF. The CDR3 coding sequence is TGTGCCAGCAGTGGGACAGACGAGCAGTACTTC.

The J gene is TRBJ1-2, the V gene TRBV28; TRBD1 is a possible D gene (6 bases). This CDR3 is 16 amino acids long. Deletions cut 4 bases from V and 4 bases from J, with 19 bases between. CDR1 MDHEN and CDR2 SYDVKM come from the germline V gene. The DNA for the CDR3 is TGTGCCAGCAGTTCCCCTTCGGGGGGCTCAGGCTATGGCTACACCTTC. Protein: CASSSPSGGSGYGYTF.

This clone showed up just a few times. The CDR3 nucleotides read TGTGCCAGCAGTCCTGGACTAGCGGGAATGGGCGAGCAGTACTTC. As protein: CASSPGLAGMGEQYF. This chain connects TRBV5-6 to TRBJ2-7; TRBD2 aligns across 12 bases. With 5 bases clipped from V and 6 bases from J, the junction kept 9 bases outside the gene matches. CDR1 and CDR2 from the germline V gene are SGHDT and YYEEEE. This CDR3 is 15 amino acids long. The variable domain in full, with the rest retrieved from reference TRBV5-6 and TRBJ2-7, is DAGVTQSPTHLIKTRGQQVTLRCSPKSGHDTVSWYQQALGQGPQFIFQYYEEEERQRGNFPDRFSGHQFPNYSSELNVNALLLGDSALYLCASSPGLAGMGEQYFGPGTRLTVT.

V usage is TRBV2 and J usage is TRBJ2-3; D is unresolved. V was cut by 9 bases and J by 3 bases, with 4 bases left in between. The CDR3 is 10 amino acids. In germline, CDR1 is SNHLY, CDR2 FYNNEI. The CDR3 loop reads CARTTDTQYF. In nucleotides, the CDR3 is TGTGCCAGGACAACAGATACGCAGTATTTT.

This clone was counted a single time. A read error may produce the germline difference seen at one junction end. This CDR3 reads CASSSPPGPEAFF. The CDR3, as DNA: TGCGCCAGCAGCTCTCCCCCGGGTCCTGAGGCTTTCTTT. This chain links TRBV5-1 with TRBJ1-1; D gene uncertain. CDR1 SGHRS and CDR2 YFSETQ come from the germline V gene. This CDR3 has 13 amino acids.

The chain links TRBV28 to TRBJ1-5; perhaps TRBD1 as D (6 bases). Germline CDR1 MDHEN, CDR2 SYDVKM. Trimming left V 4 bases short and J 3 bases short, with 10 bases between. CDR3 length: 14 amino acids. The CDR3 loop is CASSWTAANQPQHF. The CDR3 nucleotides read TGTGCCAGCAGTTGGACAGCCGCCAATCAGCCCCAGCATTTT.

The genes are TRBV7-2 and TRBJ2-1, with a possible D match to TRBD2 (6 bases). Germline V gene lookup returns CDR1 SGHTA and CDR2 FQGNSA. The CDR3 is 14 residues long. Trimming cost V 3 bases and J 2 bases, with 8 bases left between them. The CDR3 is CASSFAGTYNEQFF. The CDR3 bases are TGTGCCAGCAGCTTTGCGGGGACCTACAATGAGCAGTTCTTC.

The CDR3 bases are TGTGCCATCAGTGAGTCGGCAGGGAATGGCTACACCTTC. Translation: CAISESAGNGYTF. V gene TRBV10-3 combines with J gene TRBJ1-2, with D tentatively TRBD1 (5 bases). The CDR3 extends over 13 amino acids. The germline V gene has CDR1 ENHRY and CDR2 SYGVKD. Between the trimmed V and J ends, which lost 0 bases and 6 bases, there was a span of 8 bases.

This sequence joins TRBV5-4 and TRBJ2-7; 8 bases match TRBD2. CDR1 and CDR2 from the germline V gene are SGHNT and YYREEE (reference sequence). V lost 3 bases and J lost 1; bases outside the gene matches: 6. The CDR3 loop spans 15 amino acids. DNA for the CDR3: TGTGCCAGCAGCTCCGGACTAGCAGGGTCCTACGAGCAGTACTTC. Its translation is CASSSGLAGSYEQYF. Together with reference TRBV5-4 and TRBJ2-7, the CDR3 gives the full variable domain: ETGVTQSPTHLIKTRGQQVTLRCSSQSGHNTVSWYQQALGQGPQFIFQYYREEENGRGNFPPRFSGLQFPNYSSELNVNALELDDSALYLCASSSGLAGSYEQYFGPGTRLTVT.

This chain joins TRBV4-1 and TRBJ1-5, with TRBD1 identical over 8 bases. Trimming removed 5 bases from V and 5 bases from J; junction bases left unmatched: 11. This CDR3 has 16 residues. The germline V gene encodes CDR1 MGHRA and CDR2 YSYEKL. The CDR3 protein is CASSSRTGTRDQPQHF. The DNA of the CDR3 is TGCGCCAGCAGCTCAAGGACAGGGACAAGGGATCAGCCCCAGCATTTT.

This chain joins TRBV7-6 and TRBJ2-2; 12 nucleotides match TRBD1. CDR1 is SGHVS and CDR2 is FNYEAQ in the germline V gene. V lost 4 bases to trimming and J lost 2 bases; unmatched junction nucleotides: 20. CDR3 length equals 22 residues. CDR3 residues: CASSSLRGTTGTGGANTGELFF. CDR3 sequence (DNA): TGTGCCAGCAGCTCCCTTAGGGGGACCACCGGGACAGGGGGCGCCAACACCGGGGAGCTGTTTTTT.

The CDR3 DNA reads as TGTGCCAGCAGTTACTTCCTAGCAGATACGCAGTATTTT. As protein: CASSYFLADTQYF. The chain carries TRBV6-2 or TRBV6-3 and TRBJ2-3; no reliable D call. The CDR3 is made up of 13 amino acids. Trimming shortened V by 1 base and J by 4 bases, and 6 bases separated the two germline ends. Germline CDR1 reads MNHEY; CDR2 reads SVGEGT.

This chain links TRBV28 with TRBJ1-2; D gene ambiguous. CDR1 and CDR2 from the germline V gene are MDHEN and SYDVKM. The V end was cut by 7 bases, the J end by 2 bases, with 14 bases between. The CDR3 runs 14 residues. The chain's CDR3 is CASNSALLNYGYTF. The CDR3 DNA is TGTGCCAGCAACTCTGCGCTACTAAACTATGGCTACACCTTC.

The DNA for the CDR3 is TGTGCCAGCAGTCCTGGGGCGGCCTACGAGCAGTACTTC. Translated, it gives CASSPGAAYEQYF. The chain is built from TRBV12-3 or TRBV12-4 and TRBJ2-7; possibly TRBD1 for D (5 bases). The CDR3 contains 13 residues. The V end lost 5 bases, the J end lost 2 bases, and 10 bases lay between the germline ends.

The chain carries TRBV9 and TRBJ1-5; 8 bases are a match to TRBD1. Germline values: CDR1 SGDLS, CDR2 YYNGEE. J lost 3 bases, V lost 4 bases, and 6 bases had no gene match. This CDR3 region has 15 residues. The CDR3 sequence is CASSPRTGYNQPQHF. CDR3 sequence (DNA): TGTGCCAGCAGCCCCCGGACAGGGTACAATCAGCCCCAGCATTTT.

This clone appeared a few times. The CDR3 sequence is CASSPIGQGNLGNQPQHF. The DNA for the CDR3 is TGTGCCAGCAGCCCTATAGGACAGGGAAATTTAGGAAATCAGCCCCAGCATTTT. The genes are TRBV7-9 and TRBJ1-5; 8 nucleotides agree with TRBD1. The CDR3 length is 18 residues. Germline CDR1 is SEHNR and CDR2 is FQNEAQ (reference sequence). J was trimmed by 4 bases and V by 5 bases; bases with no gene match: 16.

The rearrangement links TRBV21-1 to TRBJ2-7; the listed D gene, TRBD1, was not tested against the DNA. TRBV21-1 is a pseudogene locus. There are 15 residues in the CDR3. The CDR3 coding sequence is TGTGCCAGCAGAAAACGATGGACAGGGCCCTACGAGCAGTACTTC. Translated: CASRKRWTGPYEQYF.

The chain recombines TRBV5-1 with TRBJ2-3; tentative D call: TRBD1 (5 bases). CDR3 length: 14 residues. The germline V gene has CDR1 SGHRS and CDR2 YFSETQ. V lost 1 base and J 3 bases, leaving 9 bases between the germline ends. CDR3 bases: TGCGCCAGCAGCTTGAACCAGGGTACAGATACGCAGTATTTT. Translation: CASSLNQGTDTQYF.

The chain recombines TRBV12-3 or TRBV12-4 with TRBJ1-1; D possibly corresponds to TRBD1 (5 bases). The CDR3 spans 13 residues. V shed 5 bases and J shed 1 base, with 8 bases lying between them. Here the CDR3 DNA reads TGTGCCAGCAGTCAGGACAAGAACACTGAAGCTTTCTTT. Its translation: CASSQDKNTEAFF.

The CDR3 loop reads CASSRQAGRGNEQFF. The CDR3 region has the DNA TGTGCCAGCAGTCGTCAAGCGGGGCGAGGCAATGAGCAGTTCTTC. The chain has TRBV27 and TRBJ2-1; TRBD2 agrees at 7 bases. This CDR3 has 15 amino acids. Per germline, CDR1 MNHEY and CDR2 SMNVEV (reference sequence). V lost 5 bases, J lost 6 bases, and 10 bases stayed unmatched.

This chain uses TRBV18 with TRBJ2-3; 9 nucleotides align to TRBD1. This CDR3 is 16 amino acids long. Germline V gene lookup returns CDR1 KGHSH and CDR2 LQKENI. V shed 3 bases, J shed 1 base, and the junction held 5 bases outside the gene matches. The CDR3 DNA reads TGTGCCAGCTCACCGCGCCGGGACAGGGGCACAGATACGCAGTATTTT. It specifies CASSPRRDRGTDTQYF.

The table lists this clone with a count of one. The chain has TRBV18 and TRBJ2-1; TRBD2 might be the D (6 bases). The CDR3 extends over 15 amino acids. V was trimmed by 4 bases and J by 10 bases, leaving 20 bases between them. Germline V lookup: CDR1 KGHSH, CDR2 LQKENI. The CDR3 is CASSQPGTGPWEQFF. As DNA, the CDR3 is TGTGCCAGCTCACAACCCGGGACTGGGCCGTGGGAGCAGTTCTTC.